This T cell receptor beta chain was captured by sequencing in a study of metastatic and nonmetastatic thyroid tumors. Study-wide context: Repertoire comparison spanned blood and tumor or nodule tissue of malignant and benign thyroid patients.

Germline lookup yields CDR1 MNHEY and CDR2 SVGEGT. There are 17 residues in the CDR3. With 5 bases clipped from V and 4 bases from J, the junction kept 13 bases outside the gene matches. Study observations and caveats: For both blood and tumor, malignant thyroid tumors reportedly showed significantly higher TCR beta diversity than benign nodules did.

No patient had received any treatment before thyroid surgery. In the source study's methods: The study built a papillary thyroid cancer distant-metastasis classifier from CDR3 differences across clinicopathological groups. TCRdb re-called the PCR reads via MiXCR. The V and J calls shown here were made by TCRdb, not taken from the authors' results. The repertoire holds 15,000 to 20,000 clones, with 32% as singletons. A remark on this clone: Antigen specificity is unknown.

The receptor was derived from a female donor with papillary thyroid cancer or a benign thyroid nodule (not recorded which). Some clones in this sample may be carry-over from other donors' samples. The chain recombines TRBV6-2 or TRBV6-3 with TRBJ1-5, with 8 bases lining up with TRBD1. What was sequenced was adjacent normal tissue. CDR3 sequence reads: CASSNRQGFGENQPQHF. CDR3 in DNA: TGTGCCAGCAGTAATAGACAGGGGTTTGGTGAGAATCAGCCCCAGCATTTT.